This T cell receptor beta chain was sequenced in a study of cytomegalovirus exposure and HLA in healthy donors. Study results and limitations: A few V segments could not be told apart, such as TRBV6-2 and TRBV6-3, and were left out. Presence/absence comparisons presumed near-even sequencing depth among donors. High sensitivity and specificity were reportedly achieved when the classifier diagnosed cytomegalovirus status.

Remarks on this clone: The antigen remains unidentified.

The V segment lost 7 bases and the J segment 2 bases; nucleotides outside the gene matches: 7. This CDR3 contains 14 residues. Germline V gene lookup returns CDR1 SNHLY and CDR2 FYNNEI. Vbeta (60) and Jbeta (13) primers were used in the PCR. Only in-frame clones appear in the TCRdb table, and some are missing; sequencing was by immunoSEQ multiplex PCR. Seen here are roughly 150,000 clones, approximately 71% observed once, and the top ten hold approximately 10%. The source is a man aged 18 to 35 in good health and CMV-seropositive. The J gene is TRBJ2-7, the V gene TRBV2; 8 nucleotides align to TRBD2. The sequenced sample was PBMCs. CDR3 loop: CASTPPGRAYEQYF. CDR3 nucleotides: TGTGCCAGCACCCCCCCCGGGAGGGCCTACGAGCAGTACTTC.